Below are 15 T cell receptor beta chains sequenced from a single sample in a study of siplizumab effects on memory and regulatory T cells. Assay used: immunoSEQ multiplex PCR; TCRdb lists only in-frame clones, some missing. The table includes about 100,000 clones, 94% detected once. The specimen was non-Treg CD4+ T cells sorted from blood. The receptor set was obtained from a human donor in good health.

The V and J genes are TRBV20-1 and TRBJ2-3; possible D gene TRBD1, 6 bases. CDR3 size: 11 residues. The ends were cut back, 7 bases at V and 8 bases at J, with 13 bases in the middle. Germline V gene sequence: CDR1 DFQATT, CDR2 SNEGSKA (reference sequence). The CDR3 bases are TGCAGTGGACACAAAGGGGGTACGCAGTATTTT. It specifies CSGHKGGTQYF.

The chain links TRBV10-3 to TRBJ1-6; D is ambiguous. The CDR3 is 15 residues long. From germline, CDR1 is ENHRY and CDR2 SYGVKD. Trimming cost V 6 bases and J 2 bases, with 11 bases left between them. The CDR3 sequence: CAIRAEGPYNSPLHF. The CDR3 DNA is TGTGCCATCAGGGCTGAGGGCCCCTATAATTCACCCCTCCACTTT.

The chain links TRBV7-2 to TRBJ1-5; maybe TRBD1 (6 bases). Germline V lookup: CDR1 SGHTA, CDR2 FQGNSA. The CDR3 is 15 residues long. V lost 2 bases to trimming and J lost 1 base, with 9 bases between them. The CDR3 DNA is TGTGCCAGCAGCTTAATAACAGGGAGCAATCAGCCCCAGCATTTT. Protein sequence: CASSLITGSNQPQHF.

This sequence joins TRBV18 and TRBJ2-7; D might be TRBD1 or TRBD2, each matching 5 bases. The CDR3 has 14 amino acids. Germline V gene lookup returns CDR1 KGHSH and CDR2 LQKENI. With 1 base removed from V and 2 bases from J, the gap between germline ends came to 9 bases. The CDR3 nucleotides are TGTGCCAGCTCACCACGGGACGTCCCCTACGAGCAGTACTTC. This translates into CASSPRDVPYEQYF.

A single count supports this clone. The J gene is TRBJ2-3, the V gene TRBV28; D is possibly TRBD2 (5 bases). The V end was cut by 8 bases, the J end by 0 bases, with 9 bases between. The CDR3 covers 13 residues. Germline V gives CDR1 MDHEN, CDR2 SYDVKM. The CDR3 region is CASRGSSTDTQYF. Written as DNA, the CDR3 is TGTGCCAGCCGTGGGAGTAGCACAGATACGCAGTATTTT. Looking up the rest from reference TRBV28 and TRBJ2-3 gives the full variable domain: DVKVTQSSRYLVKRTGEKVFLECVQDMDHENMFWYRQDPGLGLRLIYFSYDVKMKEKGDIPEGYSVSREKKERFSLILESASTNQTSMYLCASRGSSTDTQYFGPGTRLTVL.

This sequence joins TRBV30 and TRBJ2-3, with 11 bases that match TRBD2. The CDR3 consists of 13 residues. Looked up from germline, CDR1 is GTSNPN and CDR2 is SVGIG (reference sequence). V was clipped by 5 bases and J by 5 bases; unmatched bases: 3. The CDR3 region has the DNA TGTGCCTGGCGACTAGCGGGGAGAGATACGCAGTATTTT. This translates into CAWRLAGRDTQYF.

The chain links TRBV14 to TRBJ1-2; D unresolved. CDR3 length equals 14 residues. The V end lost 2 bases, the J end lost 8 bases, and 15 bases lay between the germline ends. Per germline, CDR1 SGHDN and CDR2 FVKESK. CDR3 sequence: CASSQSGLLGGYTF. As DNA, the CDR3 is TGTGCCAGCAGCCAATCCGGGCTCCTCGGCGGCTACACCTTC.

In its sample, this clone was seen once. The chain employs TRBV6-1 and TRBJ1-2, with 10 bases identical to TRBD1. Germline V gene lookup returns CDR1 MNHNS and CDR2 SASEGT. The CDR3 consists of 17 residues. V lost 3 bases, J lost 4 bases, and 11 bases stayed unmatched. Here the CDR3 reads CASSDNAAGQGGYGYTF. The DNA for the CDR3 is TGTGCCAGCAGTGACAACGCCGCCGGACAGGGGGGCTATGGCTACACCTTC.

The chain has TRBV10-1 and TRBJ2-7; 10 positions agree with TRBD2. The CDR3 is 15 amino acids. V shed 2 bases, J shed 1 base, and the junction held 2 bases outside the gene matches. Germline CDR1 is WNHNN and CDR2 is SYGVQD (reference sequence). The CDR3 DNA reads as TGCGCCAGCAGTGAGGGACTAGCGGCGTCCTACGAGCAGTACTTC. This sequence encodes CASSEGLAASYEQYF.

The V and J genes are TRBV18 and TRBJ1-5; no reliable D call. V lost 3 bases, J lost 2 bases, and 11 bases lay in between. The CDR3 loop spans 15 amino acids. Germline V gives CDR1 KGHSH, CDR2 LQKENI. In nucleotides, the CDR3 is TGTGCCAGCTCACCTCAGCATCAGGGCAATCAGCCCCAGCATTTT. Translated, it gives CASSPQHQGNQPQHF.

This chain uses TRBV19 with TRBJ2-1, with 13 positions matching TRBD2. V shed 4 bases and J 5 bases; nucleotides not matched to a gene: 11. CDR3 size: 18 residues. CDR1 and CDR2 from the germline V gene are LNHDA and SQIVND (reference sequence). The CDR3 protein is CASSTRLAGGVTHNEQFF. CDR3 DNA sequence: TGTGCCAGTAGTACGCGACTAGCGGGAGGAGTAACGCACAATGAGCAGTTCTTC.

The rearrangement joins TRBV19 to TRBJ1-2; 9 nucleotides agree with TRBD1. V dropped 6 bases and J dropped 7; count of bases not matched to a gene: 12. There are 15 residues in the CDR3. CDR1 is LNHDA, CDR2 SQIVND, per germline (reference sequence). The CDR3 loop is CASRNRRDRDFGYTF. The CDR3 nucleotides read TGTGCCAGTAGAAACCGCCGGGACAGGGATTTTGGCTACACCTTC.

The chain is built from TRBV28 and TRBJ2-7; 10 bases agree with TRBD1. This CDR3 has 15 amino acids. V was pared by 5 bases and J by 5 bases, with 9 bases of the junction left unmatched. Germline assignment: CDR1 MDHEN and CDR2 SYDVKM. CDR3 region: CASSPPDRGFHEQYF. CDR3 nucleotides: TGTGCCAGCAGTCCACCGGACAGGGGGTTCCACGAGCAGTACTTC.

The chain joins TRBV11-1 to TRBJ2-7; D not certain. This CDR3 has 13 residues. Germline CDR1 is SGHAT and CDR2 is FQDESV (reference sequence). V was clipped by 2 bases and J by 1 base, with 6 bases between them. The CDR3 DNA follows: TGTGCCAGCAGCTTATTCCAATCCTACGAGCAGTACTTC. Translated: CASSLFQSYEQYF.

This chain links TRBV7-3 with TRBJ2-1; D uncertain. There are 16 residues in the CDR3. The germline V and J ends were trimmed by 2 bases and 2 bases, with 13 bases remaining between them. Germline CDR1 SGHTA, CDR2 FQGTGA. This CDR3 is CASSLVPIETYNEQFF. CDR3 in DNA: TGTGCCAGCAGCTTAGTTCCGATAGAAACCTACAATGAGCAGTTCTTC.